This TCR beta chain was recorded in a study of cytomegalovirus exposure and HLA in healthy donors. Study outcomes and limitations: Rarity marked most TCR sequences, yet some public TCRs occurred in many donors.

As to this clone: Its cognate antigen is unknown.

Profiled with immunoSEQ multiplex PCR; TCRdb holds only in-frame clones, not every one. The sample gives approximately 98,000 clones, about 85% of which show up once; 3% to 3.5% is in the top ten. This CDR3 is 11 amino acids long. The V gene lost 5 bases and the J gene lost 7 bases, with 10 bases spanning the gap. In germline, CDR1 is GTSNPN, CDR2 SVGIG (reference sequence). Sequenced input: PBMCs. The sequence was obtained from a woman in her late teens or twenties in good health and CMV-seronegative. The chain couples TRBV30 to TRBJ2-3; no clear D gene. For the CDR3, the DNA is TGTGCCTGGTTCTGGCTGAATACGCAGTATTTT. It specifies CAWFWLNTQYF.